Listed here are 21 T cell receptor beta chains from one sample, sequenced in a study of blood T cell repertoires in COVID-19. Sequencing was performed with immunoSEQ multiplex PCR; in TCRdb, only in-frame clones are kept and a portion is missing. This table holds approximately 200,000 clones, around nine tenths found once. The material sequenced was peripheral blood. The receptor set was obtained from a woman aged 55-69 years with acute or convalescent COVID-19.

The rearrangement links TRBV6-1 to TRBJ2-2; D may be TRBD2 (5 bases). The CDR3 is made up of 14 amino acids. V was cut by 2 bases and J by 5 bases, with 9 bases left in between. Germline V gene lookup returns CDR1 MNHNS and CDR2 SASEGT. The CDR3 here is CASSERPGTGELFF. In DNA form, the CDR3 reads TGTGCCAGCAGTGAACGCCCGGGGACCGGGGAGCTGTTTTTT.

This clone is a singleton in its sample. This chain connects TRBV27 to TRBJ2-1; TRBD2 aligns across 11 bases. Trimming removed 7 bases from V and 7 bases from J; junction bases left unmatched: 18. This CDR3 spans 18 amino acids. Germline assignment: CDR1 MNHEY and CDR2 SMNVEV (reference sequence). As DNA, the CDR3 is TGTGCCAGCATGCCGTACCTCATTAGCGGGAGGGCCGGTAATGAGCAGTTCTTC. It codes for CASMPYLISGRAGNEQFF.

This rearrangement joins TRBV5-4 to TRBJ1-2, with 9 positions matching TRBD1. This CDR3 region has 14 residues. Trimming at V came to 0 bases and at J to 7 bases, leaving 4 bases not matched to a gene. Germline-derived CDR1 and CDR2 are SGHNT and YYREEE (reference sequence). CDR3 DNA: TGTGCCAGCAGCTTGGTACGGACAGGGGTTGGCTACACCTTC. Its protein is CASSLVRTGVGYTF.

V gene TRBV15 combines with J gene TRBJ1-2; D possibly corresponds to TRBD1 (6 bases). This CDR3 has 13 amino acids. CDR1 is LNHNV, CDR2 YYDKDF, per germline (reference sequence). With 5 bases removed from V and 4 bases from J, the gap between germline ends came to 11 bases. The CDR3: CATSQGGAYGYTF. The CDR3 region has the DNA TGTGCCACCAGCCAAGGGGGAGCCTATGGCTACACCTTC.

The rearrangement links TRBV7-2 to TRBJ2-4, with D perhaps matching TRBD2 (5 bases). V was trimmed by 6 bases and J by 6 bases, leaving 15 bases between them. This CDR3 contains 14 residues. CDR1 SGHTA and CDR2 FQGNSA come from the germline V gene. The CDR3 is CASSPREGTNIQYF. The CDR3 region has the DNA TGTGCCAGCAGTCCCCGTGAGGGTACAAACATTCAGTACTTC.

The chain joins TRBV2 to TRBJ2-3, with a weak D call TRBD2 (6 bases). CDR3 length equals 16 residues. In germline, CDR1 is SNHLY, CDR2 FYNNEI. The V gene lost 7 bases and the J gene lost 7 bases, with 24 bases spanning the gap. CDR3 sequence reads: CASKPPGLLLYNTQYF. The CDR3 region has the DNA TGTGCCAGCAAACCCCCGGGACTCCTACTTTATAATACGCAGTATTTT.

The chain has TRBV29-1 and TRBJ2-7; 10 bases fit TRBD1. Trimming removed 6 bases from V and 7 bases from J; junction bases left unmatched: 12. The CDR3 length is 14 residues. Germline V lookup: CDR1 SQVTM, CDR2 ANQGSEA. CDR3 bases: TGCAGCGTGGCCCGGGACAGGGGTTTTCGAGAGCAGTACTTC. Translation: CSVARDRGFREQYF.

The rearrangement uses TRBV28 and TRBJ1-3; 8 nucleotides agree with TRBD1. The V gene end was trimmed by 3 bases and the J gene end by 7 bases; junction bases not matched to a gene: 5. Germline V lookup: CDR1 MDHEN, CDR2 SYDVKM. The CDR3 loop spans 14 amino acids. The CDR3 DNA sequence: TGTGCCAGCAGTTTGAGGACAGGGTTCAACACCATATATTTT. Its protein is CASSLRTGFNTIYF.

V is TRBV5-4 and J is TRBJ1-1, with D perhaps TRBD1 (6 bases). The CDR3 is 13 residues long. V lost 0 bases and J 11 bases, leaving 14 bases between the germline ends. Germline lookup yields CDR1 SGHNT and CDR2 YYREEE (reference sequence). CDR3 sequence reads: CASSLVTGAAAFF. For the CDR3, the DNA is TGTGCCAGCAGCTTGGTGACAGGAGCGGCGGCTTTCTTT.

The chain has TRBV28 and TRBJ2-7; 7 bases agree with TRBD1. Germline values: CDR1 MDHEN, CDR2 SYDVKM. The CDR3 totals 15 residues. V was clipped by 6 bases and J by 4 bases; unmatched bases: 12. The CDR3 DNA follows: TGTGCCAGCAGCCGTTCCTCGGGACAGTTATACGAGCAGTACTTC. It yields the protein CASSRSSGQLYEQYF.

This clone was picked up many times. The chain carries TRBV7-2 and TRBJ2-6, with 7 bases fitting TRBD1. Germline values: CDR1 SGHTA, CDR2 FQGNSA. The V segment lost 5 bases and the J segment 4 bases; nucleotides outside the gene matches: 5. This CDR3 region has 15 residues. CDR3 loop: CASSPQGSGANVLTF. The CDR3 bases are TGTGCCAGCAGCCCACAGGGGTCAGGGGCCAACGTCCTGACTTTC.

The chain joins TRBV7-2 to TRBJ1-2; 8 positions match TRBD1. The CDR3 covers 17 residues. V trimming: 1 base; J trimming: 2 bases; junction bases outside the gene matches: 9. Per the germline V gene, CDR1 is SGHTA and CDR2 is FQGNSA. In DNA form, the CDR3 reads TGTGCCAGCAGCTTAGTTTGGGGTCAGGGGGCAAACTATGGCTACACCTTC. Amino acid sequence: CASSLVWGQGANYGYTF.

The sample holds one count of this clone. The chain employs TRBV24-1 and TRBJ2-7; tentatively, D is TRBD1 (5 bases). The ends were cut back, 4 bases at V and 0 bases at J, with 15 bases in the middle. The CDR3 runs 16 residues. CDR1 is KGHDR and CDR2 is SFDVKD in the germline V gene. The CDR3 DNA is TGTGCCACCAGTGACCAAAGGGGCGGAAACTCCTACGAGCAGTACTTC. This encodes CATSDQRGGNSYEQYF.

The chain links TRBV6-5 to TRBJ2-7, with 7 bases aligning to TRBD2. The V gene end was trimmed by 6 bases and the J gene end by 7 bases; junction bases not matched to a gene: 9. CDR3 length: 13 residues. Germline values: CDR1 MNHEY, CDR2 SVGAGI. CDR3 in DNA: TGTGCCAGCAGAATCCCGGGGAGGGAGGAGCAGTACTTC. Protein: CASRIPGREEQYF.

This clone was detected a few times. The chain links TRBV6-5 to TRBJ1-2; D is possibly TRBD1 (6 bases). CDR3 length: 11 amino acids. Germline V lookup: CDR1 MNHEY, CDR2 SVGAGI. The germline V and J ends were trimmed by 6 bases and 12 bases, with 14 bases remaining between them. CDR3 bases: TGTGCCAGCAGCGAGCAGGGGCCGCACACCTTC. It translates to CASSEQGPHTF.

The J gene is TRBJ2-5, the V gene TRBV2; the D gene is possibly TRBD1 (5 bases). Trimming shortened V by 6 bases and J by 0 bases, and 11 bases separated the two germline ends. CDR1 is SNHLY and CDR2 is FYNNEI in the germline V gene. CDR3 length equals 14 residues. The CDR3, as DNA: TGTGCCAGCAGATCATACAGGTACCAAGAGACCCAGTACTTC. This sequence encodes CASRSYRYQETQYF.

The rearrangement uses TRBV3-1 (or the pseudogene TRBV3-2) and TRBJ2-1; TRBD2 matches at 13 bases. Unmatched junction bases numbered 3, after V lost 0 bases and J lost 4 bases. The CDR3 covers 17 residues. The germline V gene encodes CDR1 LGHDT and CDR2 YNNKEL (reference sequence). The chain's CDR3 is CASSQERTSGGYNEQFF. Here the CDR3 DNA reads TGTGCCAGCAGCCAAGAAAGGACTAGCGGGGGATACAATGAGCAGTTCTTC.

This rearrangement joins TRBV29-1 to TRBJ2-1; 16 positions agree with TRBD2. The germline CDR1 and CDR2 sequences are SQVTM and ANQGSEA. The CDR3 spans 15 residues. Losses at the gene ends were 5 bases for V and 8 bases for J; bases not matched to a gene: 6. CDR3 protein: CSVPGLAGGVDEQFF. As DNA, the CDR3 is TGCAGCGTTCCGGGACTAGCGGGAGGGGTGGATGAGCAGTTCTTC.

This rearrangement joins TRBV28 to TRBJ1-2, with a tentative D call TRBD1 (5 bases). CDR1 and CDR2 (germline): MDHEN, SYDVKM. This CDR3 spans 11 amino acids. The CDR3 bases are TGTTCTGTCGGGAGGGGCGAAGGCTACACCTTC. It codes for CSVGRGEGYTF.

The genes are TRBV28 and TRBJ1-1; weak D call: TRBD1 (5 bases). Germline V lookup: CDR1 MDHEN, CDR2 SYDVKM. The CDR3 is 14 amino acids. V lost 3 bases and J 0 bases, leaving 8 bases between the germline ends. The CDR3 sequence is CASSLPGMNTEAFF. The CDR3 nucleotides read TGTGCCAGCAGTTTGCCAGGGATGAACACTGAAGCTTTCTTT.

The chain couples TRBV30 to TRBJ1-5, with D perhaps TRBD1 (5 bases). Trimming removed 1 base from V and 5 bases from J, with 9 bases in between. Germline V lookup: CDR1 GTSNPN, CDR2 SVGIG (reference sequence). The CDR3 has 13 amino acids. CDR3 DNA: TGTGCCTGGAGTGCTCCAGGGTATCAGCCCCAGCATTTT. Its protein product is CAWSAPGYQPQHF.